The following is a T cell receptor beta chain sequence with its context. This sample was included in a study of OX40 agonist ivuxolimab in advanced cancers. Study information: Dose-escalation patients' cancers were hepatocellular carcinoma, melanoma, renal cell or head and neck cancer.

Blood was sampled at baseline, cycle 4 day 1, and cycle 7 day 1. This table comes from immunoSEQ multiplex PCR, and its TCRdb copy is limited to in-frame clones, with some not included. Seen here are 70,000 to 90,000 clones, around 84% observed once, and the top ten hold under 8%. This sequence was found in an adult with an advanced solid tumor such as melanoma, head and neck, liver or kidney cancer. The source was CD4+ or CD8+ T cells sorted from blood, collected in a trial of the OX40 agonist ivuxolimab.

The CDR3 region has the DNA TGTGCCAGCAGTGGCGGGATGAATGAAAAACTGTTTTTT. Protein: CASSGGMNEKLFF. The chain employs TRBV6-5 and TRBJ1-4, with D unresolved. The CDR3 totals 13 residues. Trimming removed 5 bases at V and 5 bases at J, with 9 bases between. CDR1 and CDR2 (germline): MNHEY, SVGAGI.